The 5 T cell receptor beta chains presented below share a single source sample, sequenced in a study of blood T cell repertoires in COVID-19. Method: immunoSEQ multiplex PCR; TCRdb's copy keeps in-frame clones and lacks some. The data show 340,000 or so clones, with around 87% seen just once and 1% held by the top ten. Source material: peripheral blood. Every receptor here comes from a man between 45 and 60 years old with active or convalescent COVID-19.

This chain connects TRBV7-8 to TRBJ1-4; 7 nucleotides agree with TRBD1. V dropped 0 bases and J dropped 8; count of bases not matched to a gene: 9. CDR3 length equals 16 residues. Germline CDR1 reads SGHVS; CDR2 reads FQNEAQ. The CDR3 loop is CASSLASTGRGEKLFF. DNA of the CDR3: TGTGCCAGCAGCTTAGCATCGACAGGGCGTGGAGAAAAACTGTTTTTT.

This clone was seen more than once but under ten times. The CDR3 sequence is CASYRGRGNQPQHF. CDR3 in DNA: TGTGCCAGCTACAGGGGGCGAGGGAATCAGCCCCAGCATTTT. The rearrangement uses TRBV5-8 and TRBJ1-5, with 9 bases identical to TRBD1. The CDR3 spans 14 residues. Germline V CDR1 and CDR2: SGHTS, YDEGEE. Germline trimming cut 7 bases from V and 4 bases from J; bases unmatched to any gene: 6.

This clone has only a few counts. V and J are TRBV4-3 and TRBJ1-6; no clear D. The CDR3 has 14 residues. V lost 0 bases, J lost 8 bases, and 8 bases lay in between. Germline V CDR1 and CDR2: LGHNA, YSLEER. CDR3 in DNA: TGCGCCAGCAGCCAAGATATGCGTGATTCACCCCTCCACTTT. This sequence encodes CASSQDMRDSPLHF.

CDR3 in DNA: TGCAGTGCCCAGGGGCTCGATACGCAGTATTTT. Translated: CSAQGLDTQYF. The chain is built from TRBV20-1 and TRBJ2-3, with D tentatively TRBD1 (6 bases). The CDR3 contains 11 residues. The germline V and J ends were trimmed by 6 bases and 6 bases, with 10 bases remaining between them. Germline V gene lookup returns CDR1 DFQATT and CDR2 SNEGSKA (reference sequence).

CDR3 nucleotide sequence: TGTGCCAGCAGCCCGGAGACAGGGACGAAGAGAGCTTTCTTT. Its translation: CASSPETGTKRAFF. This chain links TRBV11-2 with TRBJ1-1; 7 bases map to TRBD1. The germline V gene has CDR1 SGHAT and CDR2 FQNNGV. The CDR3 consists of 14 residues. After removal of 5 bases from V and 10 bases from J, the junction contained 13 bases not matched to a gene. Complete variable domain (other parts from reference TRBV11-2 and TRBJ1-1): EAGVAQSPRYKIIEKRQSVAFWCNPISGHATLYWYQQILGQGPKLLIQFQNNGVVDDSQLPKDRFSAERLKGVDSTLKIQPAKLEDSAVYLCASSPETGTKRAFFGQGTRLTVV.